This is a list of T cell receptor beta chains from one sample in a study of CD8+ T cells in alopecia areata. Clones were sequenced by immunoSEQ multiplex PCR, and TCRdb holds only the in-frame ones, with some missing. Of 130,000 to 150,000 clones listed, 51% are singletons. The sequenced sample was CD4+ T cells sorted from blood, obtained at week 0. Every receptor here comes from a human donor with alopecia areata. Both conserved end residues are part of each CDR3. Fields, in order: clone size, J gene, D gene, V gene, CDR3 protein, CDR3 DNA. D genes are given only for firm matches. Size values are once, few and many counts, or a class for expanded clones, and some rows have none.

>once|TRBJ2-7|TRBD2|TRBV30
CALMIRTSGIYEQYF
TGTGCCTTGATGATTAGGACTAGCGGAATTTACGAGCAGTACTTC
>-|TRBJ2-1|TRBD2|TRBV30
CAWSGSGTSGRGNEQFF
TGTGCCTGGAGTGGTTCTGGGACTAGCGGGAGGGGCAATGAGCAGTTCTTC
>-|TRBJ2-1|TRBD1|TRBV29-1
CSVHRGTYNEQFF
TGCAGCGTTCACAGGGGAACCTACAATGAGCAGTTCTTC
>-|TRBJ2-1|TRBD2|TRBV2
CASSGLAYNEQFF
TGTGCCAGCAGTGGACTAGCGTACAATGAGCAGTTCTTC
>-|TRBJ2-7|-|TRBV4-1
CASSQLRGYPYEQYF
TGCGCCAGCAGCCAATTACGGGGCTACCCCTACGAGCAGTACTTC
>-|TRBJ2-5|-|TRBV29-1
CSVEPDGSLETQYF
TGCAGCGTTGAACCGGACGGTTCTTTGGAGACCCAGTACTTC
>-|TRBJ2-7|-|TRBV2
CASRTTGSDEQYF
TGTGCCAGCAGAACCACAGGGTCGGACGAGCAGTACTTC
>-|TRBJ2-4|-|TRBV19
CASSGLAKNIQYF
TGTGCCAGTAGCGGATTAGCCAAAAACATTCAGTACTTC
>-|TRBJ2-4|TRBD1|TRBV5-1
CASNRGQGGNIQYF
TGCGCCAGCAACCGGGGACAGGGAGGAAACATTCAGTACTTC
>few|TRBJ2-5|-|TRBV28
CASSRGRETQYF
TGTGCCAGCAGTCGGGGCCGTGAGACCCAGTACTTC
>-|TRBJ1-2|-|TRBV30
CAWREDYGYTF
TGTGCCTGGAGGGAAGACTATGGCTACACCTTC
>many|TRBJ2-1|-|TRBV4-3
CASSQDGGLHRQFF
TGCGCCAGCAGCCAAGACGGCGGCCTACATAGGCAGTTCTTC
>-|TRBJ1-1|-|TRBV5-1
CATRASVNTEAFF
TGCGCCACAAGGGCCTCGGTGAACACTGAAGCTTTCTTT
>-|TRBJ2-3|TRBD2|TRBV5-5
CASSPLAGTSGSDTQYF
TGTGCCAGCAGCCCCCTTGCCGGGACTAGCGGGAGTGATACGCAGTATTTT
>-|TRBJ2-5|TRBD1|TRBV29-1
CSVEGGQGETQYF
TGCAGCGTTGAAGGCGGACAGGGGGAGACCCAGTACTTC
>-|TRBJ1-1|-|TRBV4-1
CASSQALGEAFF
TGCGCCAGCAGCCAAGCCTTGGGTGAAGCTTTCTTT
>-|TRBJ2-6|TRBD1|TRBV2
CASTGTGGANVLTF
TGTGCCAGCACGGGGACAGGCGGGGCCAACGTCCTGACTTTC
>-|TRBJ1-3|-|TRBV15
CATSTRQFGNTIYF
TGTGCCACCAGCACAAGACAGTTTGGAAACACCATATATTTT
>-|TRBJ2-5|-|TRBV7-2
CASSSSILQTQYF
TGTGCCAGCAGCTCCTCAATCCTCCAGACCCAGTACTTC
>-|TRBJ2-7|-|TRBV30
CAWSLTSPEQYF
TGTGCCTGGAGTCTGACATCCCCCGAGCAGTACTTC
>-|TRBJ1-4|-|TRBV28
CASRRNEKLFF
TGTGCCAGCAGACGAAATGAAAAACTGTTTTTT
>-|TRBJ2-2|TRBD2|TRBV5-4
CASSEGGRGTGELFF
TGTGCCAGCAGCGAGGGCGGGAGAGGCACCGGGGAGCTGTTTTTT
>-|TRBJ1-5|-|TRBV29-1
CSVEQQAGQPQHF
TGCAGCGTTGAACAACAGGCGGGTCAGCCCCAGCATTTT
>-|TRBJ2-7|TRBD2|TRBV10-3
CAISGSSGTSGEQYF
TGTGCCATCAGTGGGTCCTCCGGGACTAGCGGCGAGCAGTACTTC
>-|TRBJ2-5|-|TRBV6-5
CASSYSGAVAQETQYF
TGTGCCAGCAGTTACTCTGGCGCGGTGGCGCAAGAGACCCAGTACTTC
>once|TRBJ2-1|-|TRBV7-6
CASSQQPSSNEQFF
TGTGCCAGCAGCCAACAACCTAGCTCCAATGAGCAGTTCTTC
>few|TRBJ2-5|-|TRBV20-1
CSATLGETQYF
TGCAGTGCTACCTTGGGAGAGACCCAGTACTTC
>-|TRBJ1-1|-|TRBV6-6
CASLLVEGSQPAFF
TGTGCCAGCCTACTCGTAGAGGGATCCCAACCAGCTTTCTTT
>few|TRBJ2-2|-|TRBV4-3
CASSQVLLNTGELFF
TGCGCCAGCAGCCAAGTCCTCCTAAACACCGGGGAGCTGTTTTTT
>few|TRBJ2-3|TRBD2|TRBV29-1
CSGSSGKGDTQYF
TGCAGCGGATCTAGCGGGAAGGGAGATACGCAGTATTTT
>few|TRBJ2-5|TRBD2|TRBV5-1
CASSPTSDGETQYF
TGCGCCAGCAGCCCGACTAGCGACGGAGAGACCCAGTACTTC
>-|TRBJ1-1|-|TRBV29-1
CSVTGVLTNTEAFF
TGCAGCGTAACCGGGGTTCTGACGAACACTGAAGCTTTCTTT
>-|TRBJ2-7|-|TRBV2
CAIQSGPYEQYF
TGTGCCATACAGTCAGGGCCCTACGAGCAGTACTTC
>-|TRBJ2-1|-|TRBV4-1
CASSPSLGTVNQQFF
TGCGCCAGCAGCCCCTCCTTGGGGACTGTGAATCAGCAGTTCTTC
>-|TRBJ2-7|-|TRBV4-2
CASSQVGDSYEQYF
TGTGCCAGCAGCCAAGTTGGTGACAGCTACGAGCAGTACTTC
>-|TRBJ2-7|TRBD1|TRBV15
CATRHRGRDEQYF
TGTGCCACCCGCCACAGGGGCCGCGACGAGCAGTACTTC
>-|TRBJ2-3|-|TRBV7-2
CASSLAGGFGTDTQYF
TGTGCCAGCAGCTTAGCGGGGGGCTTTGGCACAGATACGCAGTATTTT
>few|TRBJ2-5|-|TRBV11-2
CASHEGGRETQYF
TGTGCCAGCCACGAGGGGGGGAGAGAGACCCAGTACTTC
>-|TRBJ2-5|-|TRBV2
CASRLGRQETQYF
TGTGCCAGCAGGCTGGGACGACAAGAGACCCAGTACTTC
>few|TRBJ1-4|-|TRBV5-1
CASSSGPRGATNEKLFF
TGCGCCAGCAGCTCTGGGCCAAGAGGAGCAACTAATGAAAAACTGTTTTTT
>few|TRBJ2-1|-|TRBV29-1
CSVEKDNEQFF
TGCAGCGTTGAGAAGGACAATGAGCAGTTCTTC
>-|TRBJ2-7|-|TRBV30
CAWSGDSGSSEQYF
TGTGCCTGGAGTGGAGACAGTGGATCCTCCGAGCAGTACTTC
>-|TRBJ2-1|TRBD2|TRBV9
CASSVTGGVGNNEQFF
TGTGCCAGCAGCGTAACGGGAGGGGTGGGCAACAATGAGCAGTTCTTC
>-|TRBJ1-1|-|TRBV18
CASSGEGDTEAFF
TGTGCCAGCTCAGGGGAGGGGGACACTGAAGCTTTCTTT
>-|TRBJ2-4|-|TRBV15
CATSTGEGDIQYF
TGTGCCACCAGCACAGGGGAAGGAGACATTCAGTACTTC